This paragraph covers one TCR beta chain sequence. Its antigen is not yet known. The record has no base qualities; no much larger clone is one base away. The library was generated by the immunoSEQ multiplex PCR assay. TCRdb's version of the immuneACCESS table is confined to in-frame rearrangements and falls short of the full clone set. An unresolved V gene accounts for under half of the shortfall where checked; the remainder is of unknown origin. The sample yields around 70,000 clones; approximately 94% were counted once. The ten largest clones capture approximately 2.8% of the sample. CDR1 and CDR2 (LNHDA, SQIVND) derive from the germline V gene (reference sequence). The CDR3 numbers 14 residues from cysteine through phenylalanine. Here the CDR3 DNA is all that survives: 42 bases in frame from base 1. Between the V and J ends, shortened by 3 bases and 4 bases respectively, the junction contains 12 bases.

This entry belongs to a study of control samples from healthy donors and cancer patients (dated by TCRdb to 2018 to 2020). Sequencing was performed on blood. This TCR came from a woman aged 25-40 years in good health. The chain is made from TRBV19 and TRBJ1-2; TRBD1 is a weak D gene call, 6 bases matching. The nucleotide sequence is TGTGCCAGTAGTATGGGCAGGGGACCCTATGGCTACACCTTC. Translated, it reads CASSMGRGPYGYTF.